This entry features one T cell receptor (beta chain) sequence. Its target is unknown. The germline CDR1 and CDR2 sequences are SQVTM and ANQGSEA. The CDR3 spans 13 residues. The data stem from a study of T cells expressing NK-cell markers. In the study overall: According to the study, TCR beta repertoires originated from sorted CD3+CD56+NKG2C+, CD3+CD56+NKG2C- and CD3+CD56-NKG2C+ T cells.

Study-wide points: No clear determination of HCMV specificity was made for expanded NKG2C+ T cell clones.

UMI-tagged 5'RACE template switching yielded the TCR beta cDNA. TCRdb re-called the 5' RACE reads and shows each CDR3 protein once, DNA omitted. The specimen's table records 550,000 or so distinct CDR3 sequences. The source material was blood T cells: a sorted CD56 or NKG2C T cell subset, CD4+ or CD8+ T cells, or bulk PBMC T cells (not recorded which). The rearrangement links TRBV29-1 to TRBJ1-1; TCRdb indicates TRBD1, and absent DNA this call remains unverified. This receptor was identified in a man younger than 35 in good health. This CDR3 is CSVANAGQGGAFF.